This TCR beta chain was sequenced in a study of CD8+CD57+ T cells in acquired aplastic anemia. General study results and limits: Patients shared under 30 CD8+ CDR3 sequences with controls. In CD8+ cells, Simpson's diversity showed no significant difference between patients and controls.

Patients chosen for sequencing had shown CD8+CD57+ cell expansion by flow cytometry. As a group, the patients uniformly had severe acquired aplastic anemia. Germline V CDR1 and CDR2: SQVTM, ANQGSEA. The CDR3 consists of 11 residues. Trimming removed 3 bases at V and 9 bases at J, with 11 bases between. Using genomic DNA as the template, TCR beta VDJ and CDR3 profiling was carried out. TCRdb passed the reads through MiXCR, listing each CDR3 protein once. The table has hundreds of thousands of distinct CDR3 sequences, under 40% seen once. The sample holds one count of this clonotype. Its target is unknown.

V is TRBV29-1 and J is TRBJ1-2; D is possibly TRBD1 (5 bases). The receptor was isolated from a human donor with aplastic anemia. Sequencing used sorted CD4+, CD8+, or CD8+CD57+ T cells (not recorded which) from PBMCs. CDR3 in DNA: TGCAGCGTTGAGGGGGGGGGTAGCTACACCTTC. Encoded protein: CSVEGGGSYTF.